The rows below give T cell receptor beta chains drawn from one sample of a study of T cells in localized non-small cell lung cancer. This table comes from immunoSEQ multiplex PCR, and its TCRdb copy is limited to in-frame clones, with some not included. Here the sample spans about 1,500 clones, less than 25% being singletons. The specimen was normal lung tissue next to the tumor, collected before any cancer treatment. Receptors were obtained from a female donor over 55 with stage I lung adenocarcinoma. Both conserved end residues are part of each CDR3. D genes are given only for firm matches. Only some rows state a clone size, as once, few, many or a class for expanded clones.

d_gene: -
j_gene: TRBJ1-6
abundance: few
v_gene: TRBV15
CDR3nt: TGTGCCACCAGCAGAGTATTTGGGGAGAGTAATTCACCCCTCCACTTT
CDR3aa: CATSRVFGESNSPLHF

d_gene: TRBD2
j_gene: TRBJ2-1
abundance: few
v_gene: TRBV6-8
CDR3nt: TGTGCCAGCAGTGACCGGGGGGGAGCCTACAATGAGCAGTTCTTC
CDR3aa: CASSDRGGAYNEQFF

d_gene: TRBD1
j_gene: TRBJ1-2
abundance: -
v_gene: TRBV5-1
CDR3nt: TGCGCCAGCAGCTCTTCCGAGACAGGGTCCTACGGGGGTGGCTACACCTTC
CDR3aa: CASSSSETGSYGGGYTF

d_gene: -
j_gene: TRBJ1-1
abundance: -
v_gene: TRBV30
CDR3nt: TGTGCCTGGAGTGTAGGGGGGCCTGGGGCTTTCTTT
CDR3aa: CAWSVGGPGAFF

d_gene: -
j_gene: TRBJ2-3
abundance: few
v_gene: TRBV7-5
CDR3nt: TGTGCCAGCAGCTTAGTCTGGGACAGAAGCACAGATACGCAGTATTTT
CDR3aa: CASSLVWDRSTDTQYF

d_gene: -
j_gene: TRBJ2-6
abundance: -
v_gene: TRBV11-3
CDR3nt: TGTGCCAGCACCCGGCAGGGAGCCACTGGGGCCAACGTCCTGACTTTC
CDR3aa: CASTRQGATGANVLTF

d_gene: -
j_gene: TRBJ1-1
abundance: few
v_gene: TRBV30
CDR3nt: TGTGCCTGGAGTGTACGCGCCAGCACTGAAGCTTTCTTT
CDR3aa: CAWSVRASTEAFF

d_gene: -
j_gene: TRBJ1-5
abundance: few
v_gene: TRBV12-5
CDR3nt: TGTGCCAGCGGCGGACAGAACAATCAGCCCCAGCATTTT
CDR3aa: CASGGQNNQPQHF

d_gene: TRBD1
j_gene: TRBJ1-1
abundance: medium-sized
v_gene: TRBV6-8
CDR3nt: TGTGCCAGCAGAACGGACAGGCCGAGGACTGAAGCTTTCTTT
CDR3aa: CASRTDRPRTEAFF

d_gene: TRBD1
j_gene: TRBJ2-7
abundance: few
v_gene: TRBV6-8
CDR3nt: TGTGCCAGCAGTTACCAACAGGGGGCCATACCTAGGAACGAGCAGTACTTC
CDR3aa: CASSYQQGAIPRNEQYF

d_gene: -
j_gene: TRBJ1-5
abundance: hyperexpanded
v_gene: TRBV6-8
CDR3nt: TGTGCCAGCACCCTTTATGGACTCAGGGGTGATCAGCCCCAGCATTTT
CDR3aa: CASTLYGLRGDQPQHF

d_gene: TRBD1
j_gene: TRBJ2-1
abundance: -
v_gene: TRBV19
CDR3nt: TGTGCCAGTAGTCTCCGCCGACAGGGATGGAAGTTCTTC
CDR3aa: CASSLRRQGWKFF

d_gene: -
j_gene: TRBJ1-6
abundance: few
v_gene: TRBV6-8
CDR3nt: TGTGCCAGCAGTTACGGTGGGGGAAGTAATTCACCCCTCCACTTT
CDR3aa: CASSYGGGSNSPLHF

d_gene: TRBD1
j_gene: TRBJ1-2
abundance: -
v_gene: TRBV19
CDR3nt: TGTGCCAGTATGACCCGGGACAGGGACTATGGCTACACCTTC
CDR3aa: CASMTRDRDYGYTF

d_gene: TRBD1
j_gene: TRBJ1-2
abundance: medium-sized
v_gene: TRBV11-3
CDR3nt: TGTGCCAGCAGCCCAAGACAGGGGTGGCCATATGGCTACACCTTC
CDR3aa: CASSPRQGWPYGYTF

d_gene: -
j_gene: TRBJ1-2
abundance: medium-sized
v_gene: TRBV11-3
CDR3nt: TGTGCCAGCGCAAGTGGCCCCAACCCTAACTATGGCTACACCTTC
CDR3aa: CASASGPNPNYGYTF

d_gene: TRBD1
j_gene: TRBJ1-5
abundance: few
v_gene: TRBV30
CDR3nt: TGTGCCTGGAGTCAAAACGGACAGGGCGGACAGCCCCAGCATTTT
CDR3aa: CAWSQNGQGGQPQHF

d_gene: TRBD1
j_gene: TRBJ1-1
abundance: few
v_gene: TRBV18
CDR3nt: TGTGCCAGCTCAGCTTTGACAGGGGGTACGAACACTGAAGCTTTCTTT
CDR3aa: CASSALTGGTNTEAFF

d_gene: -
j_gene: TRBJ1-5
abundance: -
v_gene: TRBV11-3
CDR3nt: TGTGCCAGCAGCGCCTTTGGGGGTCCCAACAATCAGCCCCAGCATTTT
CDR3aa: CASSAFGGPNNQPQHF

d_gene: TRBD1
j_gene: TRBJ2-3
abundance: medium-sized
v_gene: TRBV11-3
CDR3nt: TGTGCCAGCAGCTTAAGGGGGACAGGGATAGCAGATACGCAGTATTTT
CDR3aa: CASSLRGTGIADTQYF

d_gene: -
j_gene: TRBJ2-5
abundance: -
v_gene: TRBV30
CDR3nt: TGTGCCTGGACCCACGTGGAGACCCAGTACTTC
CDR3aa: CAWTHVETQYF

d_gene: -
j_gene: TRBJ1-2
abundance: -
v_gene: TRBV19
CDR3nt: TGTGCCAGTAGTATGAGGTCCGTCTATGGCTACACCTTC
CDR3aa: CASSMRSVYGYTF

d_gene: -
j_gene: TRBJ2-4
abundance: -
v_gene: TRBV19
CDR3nt: TGTGCCAGTAGTCTGGGACCGTCAACAAAAAACATTCAGTACTTC
CDR3aa: CASSLGPSTKNIQYF

d_gene: -
j_gene: TRBJ1-1
abundance: large
v_gene: TRBV6-8
CDR3nt: TGTGCCAGCAGTTACTCGAGCGGGGGGAATGAAGCTTTCTTT
CDR3aa: CASSYSSGGNEAFF

d_gene: -
j_gene: TRBJ1-1
abundance: -
v_gene: TRBV11-3
CDR3nt: TGTGCCAGCAGCTCGAGGGGACGGCTGAACACTGAAGCTTTCTTT
CDR3aa: CASSSRGRLNTEAFF

d_gene: -
j_gene: TRBJ2-1
abundance: few
v_gene: TRBV9
CDR3nt: TGTGCCAGCAGCGAGATGAGTAGCTCCTACAATGAGCAGTTCTTC
CDR3aa: CASSEMSSSYNEQFF

d_gene: TRBD2
j_gene: TRBJ2-3
abundance: few
v_gene: TRBV5-1
CDR3nt: TGCGCCAGCAGCTTTGCCGGTAGCGGGGGTTCAACAGATACGCAGTATTTT
CDR3aa: CASSFAGSGGSTDTQYF

d_gene: TRBD1
j_gene: TRBJ2-2
abundance: few
v_gene: TRBV6-8
CDR3nt: TGTGCCAGCAGGAGGGACAGGAACACCGGGGAGCTGTTTTTT
CDR3aa: CASRRDRNTGELFF